The 24 T cell receptor beta chains in this list originate from one sample, sequenced in a study of T cell changes during pregnancy in multiple sclerosis. Here immunoSEQ multiplex PCR was the method, and the copy in TCRdb shows in-frame clones only, minus some. The table shows 30,000 to 45,000 clones, with 85% to 95% occurring only once. The material sequenced was PBMCs (not recorded whether the cells were cultured). These receptor sequences come from a female donor with multiple sclerosis, enrolled in a pregnancy study.

V and J are TRBV6-6 and TRBJ2-7, with no clear D. CDR3 length equals 13 residues. Trimming shortened V by 0 bases and J by 1 base, and 4 bases separated the two germline ends. Per germline, CDR1 MNHNY and CDR2 SVGAGI (reference sequence). CDR3 in DNA: TGTGCCAGCAGTTACTCCGGTTCCTACGAGCAGTACTTC. Its translation: CASSYSGSYEQYF.

The chain joins TRBV5-5 to TRBJ2-7, with 8 bases aligning to TRBD1. V was clipped by 3 bases and J by 4 bases; unmatched bases: 3. There are 13 residues in the CDR3. Germline CDR1 SGHKS, CDR2 YYEKEE (reference sequence). CDR3 nucleotide sequence: TGTGCCAGCAGCTGGACAGGGCTATACGAGCAGTACTTC. Protein product: CASSWTGLYEQYF.

Written as DNA, the CDR3 is TGTGCCAGTCGACTGACCGGGACAGGTGTCTACGAGCAGTACTTC. Amino acid sequence: CASRLTGTGVYEQYF. The J gene is TRBJ2-7, the V gene TRBV19; 8 nucleotides match TRBD1. CDR1 and CDR2 from the germline V gene are LNHDA and SQIVND (reference sequence). Trimming took 8 bases from V and 3 from J; bases not matched to a gene: 12. The CDR3 spans 15 residues. Full variable domain (rest looked up from reference TRBV19 and TRBJ2-7): DGGITQSPKYLFRKEGQNVTLSCEQNLNHDAMYWYRQDPGQGLRLIYYSQIVNDFQKGDIAEGYSVSREKKESFPLTVTSAQKNPTAFYLCASRLTGTGVYEQYFGPGTRLTVT.

The chain links TRBV12-5 to TRBJ2-5; the D gene is possibly TRBD1 (5 bases). V dropped 1 base and J dropped 2 bases, with 26 bases sitting between them. The CDR3 runs 20 residues. CDR1 is LGHNT, CDR2 FRNRAP, per germline. The CDR3 spells CASGLALDLIRVSTQETQYF. The DNA for the CDR3 is TGTGCTAGTGGTTTGGCGCTCGATCTCATCAGGGTCAGCACTCAAGAGACCCAGTACTTC.

This chain uses TRBV23-1 with TRBJ2-1; D remains unclear. TRBV23-1 qualifies as an ORF whose function is uncertain. V was clipped by 2 bases and J by 5 bases, with 25 bases between them. The length of the CDR3 is 19 residues. The CDR3 nucleotides are TGCGCCAGCAGTCAAGTTGATGGTGCGAGGATTGGGGATAACAATGAGCAGTTCTTC. Its protein product is CASSQVDGARIGDNNEQFF.

The gene calls are TRBV5-4 and TRBJ1-4; weak D call: TRBD1 (5 bases). The CDR3 loop spans 15 amino acids. Germline lookup yields CDR1 SGHNT and CDR2 YYREEE (reference sequence). Trimming removed 3 bases from V and 8 bases from J, with 17 bases in between. CDR3 sequence: CASSSLTGVGEKLFF. The CDR3 DNA is TGTGCCAGCAGCTCCCTGACGGGGGTTGGAGAAAAACTGTTTTTT.

A few counts support this clone. The chain recombines TRBV19 with TRBJ2-3; D is perhaps TRBD1 or TRBD2 (5 bases each). V was shortened by 5 bases and J by 0 bases, with 9 bases between the two germline ends. The V gene's germline CDR1 is LNHDA and CDR2 SQIVND (reference sequence). This CDR3 comprises 14 residues. For the CDR3, the DNA is TGTGCCAGTAGTCCGGGACCTAGCACAGATACGCAGTATTTT. Its protein is CASSPGPSTDTQYF.

The J gene is TRBJ2-5, the V gene TRBV7-2, with 7 nucleotides matching TRBD2. CDR1 is SGHTA and CDR2 is FQGNSA in the germline V gene. The CDR3 is 15 amino acids. J lost 5 bases, V lost 2 bases, and 8 bases had no gene match. In nucleotides, the CDR3 is TGTGCCAGCAGCTTATATCCCCAGGGAGGGGAGACCCAGTACTTC. Translation gives CASSLYPQGGETQYF.

The V gene is TRBV7-3, the J gene TRBJ2-5, with 9 bases aligning to TRBD2. This CDR3 has 16 amino acids. The ends lost 3 bases at V and 4 bases at J; junction bases unmatched: 9. CDR1 is SGHTA and CDR2 is FQGTGA in the germline V gene. The CDR3 DNA reads as TGTGCCAGCAGCTTGGGCGGGAGGGGGTTAGGAGAGACCCAGTACTTC. Encoded protein: CASSLGGRGLGETQYF. Complete variable domain (other parts from reference TRBV7-3 and TRBJ2-5): GAGVSQTPSNKVTEKGKYVELRCDPISGHTALYWYRQSLGQGPEFLIYFQGTGAADDSGLPNDRFFAVRPEGSVSTLKIQRTERGDSAVYLCASSLGGRGLGETQYFGPGTRLLVL.

V gene TRBV9 combines with J gene TRBJ1-1, with 10 bases matching TRBD1. The CDR3 runs 15 residues. Germline values: CDR1 SGDLS, CDR2 YYNGEE. V was pared by 4 bases and J by 3 bases, with 6 bases of the junction left unmatched. CDR3 nucleotides: TGTGCCAGCAGCACCACCGGGACAGGGGACACTGAAGCTTTCTTT. Protein product: CASSTTGTGDTEAFF.

V is TRBV5-5 and J is TRBJ1-4; 7 bases line up with TRBD1. V was pared by 3 bases and J by 2 bases, with 13 bases of the junction left unmatched. The CDR3 is made up of 18 amino acids. Per germline, CDR1 SGHKS and CDR2 YYEKEE (reference sequence). CDR3 coding DNA: TGTGCCAGCAGCTGGGACAGATCTAAACCCTCTACTAATGAAAAACTGTTTTTT. It yields the protein CASSWDRSKPSTNEKLFF.

The chain links TRBV28 to TRBJ1-3; D unclear. The V gene's germline CDR1 is MDHEN and CDR2 SYDVKM. V was cut by 5 bases and J by 0 bases, with 2 bases left in between. This CDR3 is built from 12 residues. This CDR3 is CASSLSGNTIYF. The CDR3 DNA follows: TGTGCCAGCAGTCTCTCTGGAAACACCATATATTTT.

The chain carries TRBV2 and TRBJ1-1; 7 bases map to TRBD1. Per the germline V gene, CDR1 is SNHLY and CDR2 is FYNNEI. Trimming removed 8 bases from V and 5 bases from J; junction bases left unmatched: 17. The CDR3 runs to 16 residues. CDR3 protein: CASADRVGRGRTEAFF. For the CDR3, the DNA is TGTGCCAGCGCCGACCGGGTGGGCAGGGGGAGGACTGAAGCTTTCTTT. The variable domain in full, completed from reference TRBV2 and TRBJ1-1, reads EPEVTQTPSHQVTQMGQEVILRCVPISNHLYFYWYRQILGQKVEFLVSFYNNEISEKSEIFDDQFSVERPDGSNFTLKIRSTKLEDSAMYFCASADRVGRGRTEAFFGQGTRLTVV.

The chain couples TRBV25-1 to TRBJ2-3, with D unclear. Germline V gene data show CDR1 as MGHDK and CDR2 as SYGVNS. V was pared by 0 bases and J by 3 bases, with 7 bases between. CDR3 size: 14 residues. The CDR3 DNA follows: TGTGCCAGCAGTGAATACGGCCCGACAGATACGCAGTATTTT. This encodes CASSEYGPTDTQYF.

The chain uses TRBV7-9 and TRBJ2-7; 7 bases are a match to TRBD1. Germline lookup yields CDR1 SEHNR and CDR2 FQNEAQ (reference sequence). The CDR3 loop spans 14 amino acids. Losses at the gene ends were 7 bases for V and 3 bases for J; bases not matched to a gene: 9. DNA for the CDR3: TGTGCCAGCACCCCCGGGTGGGACAGCTACGAGCAGTACTTC. It codes for CASTPGWDSYEQYF. Full variable domain (outside the CDR3, taken from reference TRBV7-9 and TRBJ2-7): DTGVSQNPRHKITKRGQNVTFRCDPISEHNRLYWYRQTLGQGPEFLTYFQNEAQLEKSRLLSDRFSAERPKGSFSTLEIQRTEQGDSAMYLCASTPGWDSYEQYFGPGTRLTVT.

The chain is built from TRBV5-4 and TRBJ2-1, with D perhaps TRBD2 (6 bases). The V end was cut by 5 bases, the J end by 4 bases, with 16 bases between. CDR3 length: 15 amino acids. Germline lookup yields CDR1 SGHNT and CDR2 YYREEE (reference sequence). CDR3 sequence: CASSGLGGAYNEQFF. The CDR3 nucleotides read TGTGCCAGCAGTGGCTTAGGAGGGGCTTACAATGAGCAGTTCTTC. The full variable domain, with the rest looked up from reference TRBV5-4 and TRBJ2-1, is ETGVTQSPTHLIKTRGQQVTLRCSSQSGHNTVSWYQQALGQGPQFIFQYYREEENGRGNFPPRFSGLQFPNYSSELNVNALELDDSALYLCASSGLGGAYNEQFFGPGTRLTVL.

The V and J genes are TRBV11-2 and TRBJ1-5; D is unclear. CDR1 and CDR2 from the germline V gene are SGHAT and FQNNGV. V was cut by 5 bases and J by 2 bases, with 10 bases left in between. This CDR3 comprises 14 residues. The CDR3 protein is CASSPDGGNQPQHF. CDR3 sequence (DNA): TGTGCCAGCAGCCCCGATGGTGGCAATCAGCCCCAGCATTTT.

The chain has TRBV9 and TRBJ2-1, with 12 positions matching TRBD2. The CDR3 extends over 16 amino acids. V was pared by 3 bases and J by 7 bases, with 8 bases of the junction left unmatched. Germline CDR1 SGDLS, CDR2 YYNGEE. The CDR3 sequence is CASSEGGTSGRNEQFF. In DNA, the CDR3 is TGTGCCAGCAGCGAAGGGGGAACTAGCGGGAGGAATGAGCAGTTCTTC.

This chain links TRBV7-2 with TRBJ2-1, with TRBD2 matching over 13 bases. The CDR3 covers 14 residues. V lost 5 bases to trimming and J lost 8 bases; unmatched junction nucleotides: 3. Germline loops: CDR1 SGHTA, CDR2 FQGNSA. CDR3 loop: CASSPGLAGDEQFF. In DNA form, the CDR3 reads TGTGCCAGCAGCCCCGGACTAGCGGGAGATGAGCAGTTCTTC.

CDR3 nucleotides: TGTGCCAGCAGCTCTAGGGGGAACGGAAACACCATATATTTT. Translating it yields CASSSRGNGNTIYF. This chain joins TRBV5-8 and TRBJ1-3; tentative D call: TRBD1 (6 bases). The CDR3 consists of 14 residues. V gave up 3 bases and J gave up 4 bases, with 11 bases separating them. From germline, CDR1 is SGHTS and CDR2 YDEGEE.

The rearrangement uses TRBV6-1 and TRBJ1-1; D not resolved. V lost 1 base to trimming and J lost 1 base, with 7 bases between them. The CDR3 totals 14 residues. Germline V gene data show CDR1 as MNHNS and CDR2 as SASEGT. CDR3: CASSEGHWNTEAFF. CDR3 DNA sequence: TGTGCCAGCAGTGAAGGACACTGGAACACTGAAGCTTTCTTT.

V gene TRBV5-1 combines with J gene TRBJ2-7; D possibly corresponds to TRBD2 (6 bases). V was cut by 0 bases and J by 2 bases, with 15 bases left in between. Germline CDR1 is SGHRS and CDR2 is YFSETQ. This CDR3 is built from 16 residues. CDR3 coding DNA: TGCGCCAGCAGCTTGGGTGGCGGAGGAGGGGCCTACGAGCAGTACTTC. This encodes CASSLGGGGGAYEQYF.

J is TRBJ1-1 and V is TRBV4-2; maybe TRBD1 (5 bases). The CDR3 runs to 16 residues. V lost 4 bases to trimming and J lost 0 bases, with 15 bases between them. The germline gives CDR1 LGHNA, CDR2 YNFKEQ. The CDR3 sequence is CASSRPWGSMNTEAFF. The CDR3 nucleotides read TGTGCCAGCAGCCGCCCCTGGGGCTCCATGAACACTGAAGCTTTCTTT.

The chain couples TRBV18 to TRBJ2-3; 12 bases line up with TRBD2. The CDR3 sequence is 15 residues long. The V gene's germline CDR1 is KGHSH and CDR2 LQKENI. V gave up 3 bases and J gave up 5 bases; unmatched junction bases: 3. DNA of the CDR3: TGTGCCAGCTCACCCCCTAGCGGGAGGGAAGATACGCAGTATTTT. Residues: CASSPPSGREDTQYF.